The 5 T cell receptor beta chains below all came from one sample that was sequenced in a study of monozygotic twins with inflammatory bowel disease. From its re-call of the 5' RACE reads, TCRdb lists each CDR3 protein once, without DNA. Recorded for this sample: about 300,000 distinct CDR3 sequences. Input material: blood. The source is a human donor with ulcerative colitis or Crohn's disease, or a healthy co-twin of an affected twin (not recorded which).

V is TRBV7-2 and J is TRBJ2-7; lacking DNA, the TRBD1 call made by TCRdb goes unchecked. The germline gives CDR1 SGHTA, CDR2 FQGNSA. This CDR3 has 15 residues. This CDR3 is CASSLGGSRGYEQYF.

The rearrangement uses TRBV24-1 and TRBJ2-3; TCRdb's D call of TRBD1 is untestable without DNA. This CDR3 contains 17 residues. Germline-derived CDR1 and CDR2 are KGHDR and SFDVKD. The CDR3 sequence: CATSDTPLTGSRDTQYF.

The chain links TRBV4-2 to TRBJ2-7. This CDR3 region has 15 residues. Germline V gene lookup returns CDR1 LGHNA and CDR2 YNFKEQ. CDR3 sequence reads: CASSLGDGRSYEQYF.

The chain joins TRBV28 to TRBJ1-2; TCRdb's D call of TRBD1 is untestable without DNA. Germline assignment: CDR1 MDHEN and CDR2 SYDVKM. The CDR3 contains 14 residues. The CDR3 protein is CASRWTGGSRGYTF.

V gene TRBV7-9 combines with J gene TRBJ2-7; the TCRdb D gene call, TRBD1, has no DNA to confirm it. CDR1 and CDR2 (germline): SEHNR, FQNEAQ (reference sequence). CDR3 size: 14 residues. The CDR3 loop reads CASSWDRETYEQYF.